This T cell receptor (beta chain) appears in the sequencing data of a study of blood T cell repertoires in COVID-19. About the research overall: The United States, Italy and Spain provided the acute and convalescent COVID-19 samples. T cells, B-cell-depleted T cells, or PBMCs provided the cDNA or gDNA that served as material.

With V trimmed by 4 bases and J by 6 bases, 10 bases remained unmatched. The germline CDR1 and CDR2 sequences are LGHDT and YNNKEL (reference sequence). This CDR3 has 16 residues. Original data processing: Reference gene primers were amplified, and this amplification served to estimate nucleated cell counts. Produced via immunoSEQ multiplex PCR; TCRdb's table is partial and in-frame only. That table gives V, J and clone size, and the DNA gave D and trimming. This table has 100,000 to 150,000 clones, approximately 81% appearing once. The J gene is TRBJ1-2, the V gene TRBV3-1 (or the pseudogene TRBV3-2), with TRBD1 matching 11 bases. Sequencing input: peripheral blood. The clonotype originates from a woman aged 50 to 65 with acute or convalescent COVID-19. The CDR3 bases are TGTGCCAGCAGCCCCCACCGGGACAGGGGGGGTAATGGCTACACCTTC. Protein: CASSPHRDRGGNGYTF.